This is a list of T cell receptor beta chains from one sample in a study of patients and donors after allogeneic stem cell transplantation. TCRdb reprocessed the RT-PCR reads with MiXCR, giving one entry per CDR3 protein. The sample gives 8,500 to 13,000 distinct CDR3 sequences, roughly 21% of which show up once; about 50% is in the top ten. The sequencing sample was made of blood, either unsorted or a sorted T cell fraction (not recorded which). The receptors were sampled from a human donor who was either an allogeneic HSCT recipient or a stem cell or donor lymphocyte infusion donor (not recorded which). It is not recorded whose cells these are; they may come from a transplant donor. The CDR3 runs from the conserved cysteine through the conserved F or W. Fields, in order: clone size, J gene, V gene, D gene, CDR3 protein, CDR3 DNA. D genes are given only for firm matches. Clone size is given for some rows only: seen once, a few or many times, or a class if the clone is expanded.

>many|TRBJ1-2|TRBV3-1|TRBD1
CASSQDFGQGGGYTF
TGTGCCAGCAGCCAAGATTTTGGACAGGGGGGCGGCTACACCTTC
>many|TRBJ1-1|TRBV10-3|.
CAISELDGRAFF
TGTGCCATCAGTGAGTTGGATGGGAGGGCTTTCTTT
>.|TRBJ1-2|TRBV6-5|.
CASSNGMYGYTF
TGTGCCAGCAGCAACGGGATGTATGGCTACACCTTC
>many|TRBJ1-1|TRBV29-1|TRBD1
CSVDGQGALNTEAFF
TGCAGCGTGGACGGACAGGGGGCGTTGAACACTGAAGCTTTCTTT
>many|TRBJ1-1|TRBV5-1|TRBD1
CASSLSGQGGTEAFF
TGCGCCAGCAGCTTGTCCGGACAGGGAGGGACTGAAGCTTTCTTT
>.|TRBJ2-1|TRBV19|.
CASKDSATYNEQFF
TGTGCCAGTAAAGATTCAGCGACCTACAATGAGCAGTTCTTC
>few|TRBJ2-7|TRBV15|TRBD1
CATSVGTGAAYEQYF
TGTGCCACCAGCGTAGGGACAGGCGCTGCCTACGAGCAGTACTTC
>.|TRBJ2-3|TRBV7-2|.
CASNLHGQEADTQYF
TGTGCCAGCAACTTACACGGACAAGAGGCCGATACGCAGTATTTT
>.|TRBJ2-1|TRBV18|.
CASSPGNEQFF
TGTGCCAGCTCACCGGGGAATGAGCAGTTCTTC
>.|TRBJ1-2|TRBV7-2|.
CASSPRTAGYGYTF
TGTGCCAGCAGCCCAAGGACAGCAGGCTATGGCTACACCTTC
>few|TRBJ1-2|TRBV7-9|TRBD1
CASSNRGGSYGYTF
TGTGCCAGCAGCAATCGAGGGGGCAGCTATGGCTACACCTTC
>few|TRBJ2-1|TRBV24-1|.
CATSDSTGTGWQFF
TGTGCCACCAGTGATTCGACCGGAACCGGGTGGCAGTTCTTC
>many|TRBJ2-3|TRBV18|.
CASSPPSTDTQYF
TGTGCCAGCTCACCTCCCAGCACAGATACGCAGTATTTT
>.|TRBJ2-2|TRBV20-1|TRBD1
CSAGLPGQGSGELFF
TGCAGTGCTGGACTGCCGGGACAGGGCTCCGGGGAGCTGTTTTTT
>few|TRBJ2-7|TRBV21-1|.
CASSKVHRTYEQYF
TGTGCCAGCAGCAAAGTCCACAGAACTTACGAGCAGTACTTC
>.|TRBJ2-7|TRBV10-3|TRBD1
CAISDGQVSSYEQYF
TGTGCCATCAGTGATGGACAGGTTAGCTCCTACGAGCAGTACTTC
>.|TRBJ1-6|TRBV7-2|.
CASSSNVESPLHF
TGTGCCAGCAGCTCAAACGTGGAGTCACCCCTCCACTTT
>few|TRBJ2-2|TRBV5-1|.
CASRNDNANTGELFF
TGCGCCAGCAGGAACGACAACGCGAACACCGGGGAGCTGTTTTTT
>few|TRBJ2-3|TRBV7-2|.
CASSLLAGRDTQYF
TGTGCCAGCAGCTTACTAGCTGGTAGGGATACGCAGTATTTT
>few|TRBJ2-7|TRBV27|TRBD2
CASSPWTGGPRDEQYF
TGTGCCAGCAGCCCCTGGACGGGAGGCCCCAGGGACGAGCAGTACTTC
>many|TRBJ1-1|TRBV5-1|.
CASSLTRNTEAFF
TGCGCCAGCAGCTTGACTCGGAACACTGAAGCTTTCTTT
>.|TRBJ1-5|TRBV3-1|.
CASSQDPTGDQPQHF
TGTGCCAGCAGCCAAGATCCCACAGGCGATCAGCCCCAGCATTTT
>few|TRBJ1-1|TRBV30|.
CASRGLANTEAFF
TGTGCCTCCAGGGGATTAGCAAACACTGAAGCTTTCTTT
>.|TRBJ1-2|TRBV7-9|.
CASSLAILGKGYTF
TGTGCCAGCAGCTTAGCCATACTCGGTAAAGGCTACACCTTC
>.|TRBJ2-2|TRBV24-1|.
CATSGVGTGELFF
TGTGCCACCAGTGGCGTGGGGACCGGGGAGCTGTTTTTT
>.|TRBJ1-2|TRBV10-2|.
CASQTQAGGYTF
TGCGCCAGCCAGACCCAGGCCGGCGGCTACACCTTC
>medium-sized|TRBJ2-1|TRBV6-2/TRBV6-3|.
CASSYLADRGEQFF
TGTGCCAGCAGTTACCTAGCCGATCGGGGTGAGCAGTTCTTC
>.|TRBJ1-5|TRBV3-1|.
CASSQGTAGNQPQHF
TGTGCCAGCAGCCAAGGGACCGCCGGGAATCAGCCCCAGCATTTT
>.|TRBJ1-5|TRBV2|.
CASSEDGPQPQHF
TGTGCCAGCAGTGAGGACGGTCCTCAGCCCCAGCATTTT
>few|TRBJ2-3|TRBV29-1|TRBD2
CSATSGDSTDTQYF
TGCAGCGCAACTAGCGGGGATTCCACAGATACGCAGTATTTT
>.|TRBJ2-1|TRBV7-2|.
CASSFSRQGGVEQFF
TGTGCCAGCAGCTTTTCCCGACAAGGCGGGGTTGAGCAGTTCTTC
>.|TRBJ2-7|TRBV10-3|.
CATSGPDLLEQYF
TGTGCCACCTCGGGGCCCGACCTCCTCGAGCAGTACTTC
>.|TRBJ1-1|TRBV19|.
CASSIDMTVNTEAFF
TGTGCCAGTAGTATAGATATGACGGTGAACACTGAAGCTTTCTTT
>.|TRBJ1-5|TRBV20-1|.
CSAKAGNQPQHF
TGCAGTGCCAAGGCAGGGAATCAGCCCCAGCATTTT
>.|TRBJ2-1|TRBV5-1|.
CASSLDYQIGEQFF
TGCGCCAGCAGCTTGGACTACCAAATTGGCGAGCAGTTCTTC
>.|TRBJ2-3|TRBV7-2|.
CASSFSYASTDTRYF
TGTGCCAGCAGCTTCTCCTACGCAAGCACAGATACGCGGTATTTT
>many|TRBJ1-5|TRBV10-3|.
CAISGSGKPQHF
TGTGCCATCAGTGGATCCGGGAAGCCCCAGCATTTT
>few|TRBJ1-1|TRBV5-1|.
CASSFVFEVGNTEAFF
TGCGCCAGCAGCTTTGTTTTTGAAGTCGGGAACACTGAAGCTTTCTTT
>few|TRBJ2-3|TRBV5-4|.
CASSSRQESTDTQYF
TGTGCCAGCAGCAGTAGACAGGAGAGCACAGATACGCAGTATTTT
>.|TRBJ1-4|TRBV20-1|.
CSARLTLSQGRLNEKLFF
TGCAGTGCTCGACTCACCCTATCTCAGGGCAGACTTAATGAAAAACTGTTTTTT
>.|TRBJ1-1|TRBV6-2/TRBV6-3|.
CASVGGWNTEAFF
TGTGCCAGCGTGGGGGGATGGAACACTGAAGCTTTCTTT
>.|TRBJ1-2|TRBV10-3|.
CAISESRVGTNHGYTF
TGTGCCATCAGTGAGTCGAGGGTCGGGACCAACCATGGCTACACCTTC
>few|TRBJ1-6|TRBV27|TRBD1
CASSELQGDNSPLHF
TGTGCCAGCAGCGAACTACAGGGGGATAATTCACCCCTCCACTTT
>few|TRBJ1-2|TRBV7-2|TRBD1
CASSQMGQGYYGYTF
TGTGCCAGCAGCCAAATGGGACAGGGGTACTATGGCTACACCTTC
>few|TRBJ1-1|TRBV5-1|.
CASSLAPSNTEAFF
TGCGCCAGCAGCTTGGCCCCATCGAACACTGAAGCTTTCTTT
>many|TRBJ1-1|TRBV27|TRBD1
CASSRTLGGAAEAFF
TGTGCCAGCAGCCGGACTCTAGGGGGCGCCGCTGAAGCTTTCTTT
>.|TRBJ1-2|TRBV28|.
CASSLELGYGYTF
TGTGCCAGCAGTTTAGAGCTGGGCTATGGCTACACCTTC
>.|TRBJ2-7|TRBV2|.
CASRQSPTYEQYF
TGTGCCAGCAGACAGTCCCCTACCTACGAGCAGTACTTC
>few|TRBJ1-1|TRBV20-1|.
CSAQEGRGAFF
TGCAGTGCCCAGGAAGGCAGAGGAGCTTTCTTT
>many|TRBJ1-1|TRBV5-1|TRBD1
CASSLVTGGTRTNTEAFF
TGCGCCAGCAGCTTGGTCACAGGGGGCACGAGGACGAACACTGAAGCTTTCTTT
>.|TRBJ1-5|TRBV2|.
CASGQLLGNQPQHF
TGTGCCAGTGGACAGCTATTGGGCAATCAGCCCCAGCATTTT
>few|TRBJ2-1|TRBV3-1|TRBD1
CASSQAGGPGNEQFF
TGTGCCAGCAGTCAAGCAGGGGGCCCGGGTAATGAGCAGTTCTTC
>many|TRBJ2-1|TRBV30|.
CAWSAGGPYNEQFF
TGTGCCTGGAGTGCTGGGGGGCCTTACAATGAGCAGTTCTTC